A selection of T cell receptor beta chains follows, all from one sample in a study of cytotoxic CD8 clonotypes in ibrutinib-treated CLL. Method: immunoSEQ multiplex PCR; TCRdb's copy keeps in-frame clones and lacks some. The sample holds over 130,000 clones, 80% seen once. The source material was PBMCs, sampled after 36 months of ibrutinib treatment. These TCRs come from a human donor with chronic lymphocytic leukemia. The CDR3 runs from the conserved cysteine through the conserved F or W. A D gene is named only where the DNA matches it firmly. Part of the rows lack a size; the others show once, few, many or a class for expanded clones.

TRBJ2-3,TRBV5-6,TRBD2,-,CASSLDGTSVSDTQYF,TGTGCCAGCAGCTTGGACGGGACTAGTGTGTCAGATACGCAGTATTTT
TRBJ1-2,TRBV28,-,-,CASSFGTAGGYTF,TGTGCCAGCAGTTTCGGAACGGCGGGCGGCTACACCTTC
TRBJ2-3,TRBV5-1,-,-,CASSLRDVGAGDTQYF,TGCGCCAGCAGCTTGCGTGACGTGGGGGCCGGAGATACGCAGTATTTT
TRBJ2-5,TRBV7-8,TRBD2,-,CASSLGLAGGQETQYF,TGTGCCAGCAGCTTGGGACTAGCGGGGGGGCAAGAGACCCAGTACTTC
TRBJ1-6,TRBV9,-,many,CASSVDSSYNSPLHF,TGTGCCAGCAGCGTGGACAGCTCCTATAATTCACCCCTCCACTTT
TRBJ1-5,TRBV5-1,TRBD1,-,CASSSLPGTGGDQPQHF,TGCGCCAGCAGCTCCCTACCCGGGACAGGGGGCGATCAGCCCCAGCATTTT
TRBJ2-7,TRBV7-9,-,-,CASSPTGFYEQYF,TGTGCCAGCAGCCCTACAGGGTTCTACGAGCAGTACTTC
TRBJ2-1,TRBV5-5,-,-,CASSLVGGITRADEQFF,TGTGCCAGCAGCTTGGTTGGGGGGATAACAAGGGCCGATGAGCAGTTCTTC
TRBJ1-4,TRBV7-9,-,-,CASSHLSGNEKLFF,TGTGCCAGCAGCCACCTCTCAGGGAATGAAAAACTGTTTTTT
TRBJ2-3,TRBV29-1,-,-,CSVGTGTTDTQYF,TGCAGCGTTGGTACAGGGACCACAGATACGCAGTATTTT
TRBJ1-4,TRBV30,TRBD1,-,CAWSVNGGTATNEKLFF,TGTGCCTGGAGTGTAAATGGTGGGACAGCAACTAATGAAAAACTGTTTTTT